This T cell receptor beta chain was sequenced in a study of T-cell reconstitution after alpha-beta-depleted transplantation in children. Findings of the study overall: At one year after transplant, newly produced T cells mostly accounted for T-cell counts and diversity.

CDR1 is MDHEN and CDR2 is SYDVKM in the germline V gene. The V and J ends lost 6 bases and 8 bases, in that order; junction bases with no gene match: 15. The CDR3 is made up of 16 amino acids. Points on this clonotype: Its antigen is unknown.

For TCRbeta, the library was prepared with unique molecular identifiers. TCRdb fed the PCR reads into MiXCR, producing one record per CDR3 protein. The repertoire holds about 900,000 distinct CDR3 sequences, with less than 30% as singletons. The gene calls are TRBV28 and TRBJ1-2; 10 bases match TRBD1. This sequence was found in a boy under two years old who had a stem cell transplant for SCID, so the T cells may come from the graft donor. The sample here was PBMCs, mostly from graft donor cells, taken 360 days after TCRalphabeta/CD19-depleted stem cell transplant. CDR3 nucleotides: TGTGCCAGCAGCTCCCTCCACCGGGACAGGGGCGGAGGCTACACCTTC. It codes for CASSSLHRDRGGGYTF.